The next 26 T cell receptor beta chains were all read from a single sample in a study of T cell changes during pregnancy in multiple sclerosis. Measured with immunoSEQ multiplex PCR; TCRdb has only the in-frame clones, and not every one. The table has about 100,000 clones, around 94% seen once. The input for sequencing was peripheral blood, taken in the first trimester of pregnancy. The receptors come from a female donor with multiple sclerosis, enrolled in a pregnancy study.

The chain recombines TRBV28 with TRBJ1-2, with D possibly being TRBD1 (5 bases). CDR1 MDHEN and CDR2 SYDVKM come from the germline V gene. V lost 4 bases and J 4 bases, leaving 7 bases between the germline ends. This CDR3 spans 12 amino acids. The CDR3 sequence: CASSSGGYGYTF. In nucleotides, the CDR3 is TGTGCCAGCAGTTCGGGGGGCTATGGCTACACCTTC.

The chain employs TRBV6-4 and TRBJ2-7; TRBD1 agrees at 7 bases. V shed 6 bases and J 0 bases; nucleotides not matched to a gene: 5. Looked up from germline, CDR1 is MRHNA and CDR2 is SNTAGT. The CDR3 is 14 residues long. DNA for the CDR3: TGTGCCAGCAGGACCCGGGACAGCTCCTACGAGCAGTACTTC. Translated, it gives CASRTRDSSYEQYF.

The V and J genes are TRBV5-1 and TRBJ2-3; 10 positions match TRBD2. The CDR3 length is 15 residues. Germline-derived CDR1 and CDR2 are SGHRS and YFSETQ. Losses at the gene ends were 4 bases for V and 3 bases for J; bases not matched to a gene: 5. The CDR3 nucleotides read TGCGCCAGCAGCCCCCTAGCGGGAGTAACAGATACGCAGTATTTT. It yields the protein CASSPLAGVTDTQYF.

This clone showed up just once. This chain joins TRBV28 and TRBJ2-7; 13 bases are a match to TRBD2. Germline assignment: CDR1 MDHEN and CDR2 SYDVKM. V was pared by 5 bases and J by 5 bases, with 3 bases of the junction left unmatched. This CDR3 has 14 amino acids. The CDR3 coding sequence is TGTGCCAGCAGTCCCGGGACTAGCGGGAACGAGCAGTACTTC. It yields the protein CASSPGTSGNEQYF.

The rearrangement links TRBV30 to TRBJ1-5; the match to TRBD1 covers 8 bases. This CDR3 has 12 amino acids. Germline CDR1 is GTSNPN and CDR2 is SVGIG (reference sequence). The J segment lost 11 bases and the V segment lost 1 base, leaving 4 bases of the junction unmatched. The DNA for the CDR3 is TGTGCCTGGAGTGCATCAGGGGGCGCCCAGCATTTT. It translates to CAWSASGGAQHF.

The gene calls are TRBV7-9 and TRBJ2-2, with 8 bases identical to TRBD2. The CDR3 has 19 amino acids. Trimming removed 1 base from V and 2 bases from J; junction bases left unmatched: 12. Looked up from germline, CDR1 is SEHNR and CDR2 is FQNEAQ (reference sequence). This CDR3 is CASSLVRGSGEFNTGELFF. CDR3 nucleotide sequence: TGTGCCAGCAGCTTAGTTCGTGGTAGCGGGGAGTTTAACACCGGGGAGCTGTTTTTT.

This chain uses TRBV4-1 with TRBJ1-1; the D is unclear. CDR1 and CDR2 from the germline V gene are MGHRA and YSYEKL. V was cut by 0 bases and J by 1 base, with 12 bases left in between. The CDR3 loop spans 16 amino acids. The CDR3 region has the DNA TGCGCCAGCAGCCAAGAGCTTACGGTCAAGAACACTGAAGCTTTCTTT. Protein sequence: CASSQELTVKNTEAFF.

V and J are TRBV19 and TRBJ1-5; D remains unclear. Looked up from germline, CDR1 is LNHDA and CDR2 is SQIVND (reference sequence). The CDR3 runs to 14 residues. V lost 1 base and J 6 bases, leaving 10 bases between the germline ends. This CDR3 is CASSIVAVPQPQHF. As DNA, the CDR3 is TGTGCCAGTAGTATAGTGGCAGTTCCTCAGCCCCAGCATTTT.

About this clone: The junction departs from germline at one end; a sequencing error may be responsible. The rearrangement joins TRBV7-7 to TRBJ2-5, with D maybe TRBD2 (6 bases). CDR3 length: 15 amino acids. Per the germline V gene, CDR1 is SSHAT and CDR2 is FNYEAQ (reference sequence). CDR3 region: CASSSGSGSQETQYF. The CDR3 nucleotides are TGTGCTAGCAGCTCAGGCTCCGGGAGCCAAGAGACCCAGTACTTC.

V usage is TRBV5-4 and J usage is TRBJ2-3; D might be TRBD2 (5 bases). V lost 4 bases, J lost 4 bases, and 22 bases lay in between. Germline V gene lookup returns CDR1 SGHNT and CDR2 YYREEE (reference sequence). The CDR3 contains 17 residues. CDR3 loop: CASSPGPGKMGSDTQYF. In nucleotides, the CDR3 is TGTGCCAGCAGCCCCGGCCCCGGGAAGATGGGCTCAGATACGCAGTATTTT. The variable domain in full, with the rest retrieved from reference TRBV5-4 and TRBJ2-3, is ETGVTQSPTHLIKTRGQQVTLRCSSQSGHNTVSWYQQALGQGPQFIFQYYREEENGRGNFPPRFSGLQFPNYSSELNVNALELDDSALYLCASSPGPGKMGSDTQYFGPGTRLTVL.

The J gene is TRBJ2-7, the V gene TRBV5-6; D call uncertain. CDR3 length: 14 residues. V was pared by 0 bases and J by 5 bases, with 12 bases between. CDR1 and CDR2 from the germline V gene are SGHDT and YYEEEE. DNA of the CDR3: TGTGCCAGCAGCTTGGTGCGGAGCCCCCACGAGCAGTACTTC. Its protein product is CASSLVRSPHEQYF.

The V call is TRBV9, the J call TRBJ2-2; TRBD2 agrees at 10 bases. The CDR3 covers 16 residues. CDR1 and CDR2 from the germline V gene are SGDLS and YYNGEE. J was trimmed by 6 bases and V by 3 bases; bases with no gene match: 8. The CDR3 is CASSAISGRFPGELFF. The CDR3, as DNA: TGTGCCAGCAGCGCTATTAGCGGGAGGTTTCCCGGGGAGCTGTTTTTT. Based on the CDR3 plus reference TRBV9 and TRBJ2-2, the full variable domain is DSGVTQTPKHLITATGQRVTLRCSPRSGDLSVYWYQQSLDQGLQFLIQYYNGEERAKGNILERFSAQQFPDLHSELNLSSLELGDSALYFCASSAISGRFPGELFFGEGSRLTVL.

The CDR3 reads CASSLRAVLGTDTQYF. DNA for the CDR3: TGCGCCAGCAGCTTGCGAGCGGTCCTGGGGACAGATACGCAGTATTTT. The rearrangement uses TRBV5-1 and TRBJ2-3, with TRBD2 as a possible D gene (5 bases). Trimming took 1 base from V and 3 from J, leaving 15 bases between them. The CDR3 contains 16 residues. Germline CDR1 is SGHRS and CDR2 is YFSETQ.

The rearrangement uses TRBV4-3 and TRBJ2-1, with 11 nucleotides matching TRBD2. CDR1 is LGHNA, CDR2 YSLEER, per germline. V shed 1 base and J 0 bases; nucleotides not matched to a gene: 8. The CDR3 loop spans 19 amino acids. The chain's CDR3 is CASSQVEASGRFSYNEQFF. The DNA for the CDR3 is TGCGCCAGCAGCCAAGTCGAGGCTAGCGGGAGGTTCTCCTACAATGAGCAGTTCTTC.

The V and J genes are TRBV18 and TRBJ1-4; D is unresolved. Looked up from germline, CDR1 is KGHSH and CDR2 is LQKENI. The CDR3 has 13 amino acids. V was shortened by 6 bases and J by 7 bases, with 12 bases between the two germline ends. This CDR3 reads CASSRPGSEKLFF. Here the CDR3 DNA reads TGTGCCAGCTCCCGACCGGGGTCTGAAAAACTGTTTTTT.

This sequence joins TRBV11-2 and TRBJ1-3, with TRBD1 matching over 10 bases. CDR1 and CDR2 from the germline V gene are SGHAT and FQNNGV. The CDR3 sequence is 15 residues long. J was trimmed by 4 bases and V by 5 bases; bases with no gene match: 5. In nucleotides, the CDR3 is TGTGCCAGCAGCCGGACAGGGGGAGGGGGAAACACCATATATTTT. Its protein product is CASSRTGGGGNTIYF.

The chain carries TRBV7-2 and TRBJ1-2, with D possibly matching TRBD1 (5 bases). V lost 5 bases, J lost 14 bases, and 21 bases lay in between. Germline loops: CDR1 SGHTA, CDR2 FQGNSA. This CDR3 region has 13 residues. CDR3 region: CASSPEAGPFETF. CDR3 coding DNA: TGTGCCAGCAGCCCAGAGGCGGGGCCGTTCGAAACCTTC.

This clone was observed a few times. The chain employs TRBV2 and TRBJ2-7; 9 bases align to TRBD1. Germline V gene data show CDR1 as SNHLY and CDR2 as FYNNEI. The CDR3 covers 12 residues. After removal of 9 bases from V and 5 bases from J, the junction contained 5 bases not matched to a gene. Written as DNA, the CDR3 is TGTGCCAGGAGGGGACAGGGAAACGAGCAGTACTTC. This codes for CARRGQGNEQYF.

J is TRBJ1-3 and V is TRBV27, with D perhaps TRBD1 (6 bases). Germline CDR1 MNHEY, CDR2 SMNVEV (reference sequence). V was trimmed by 6 bases and J by 0 bases, leaving 6 bases between them. The CDR3 consists of 13 residues. CDR3 coding DNA: TGTGCCAGCAGCAGGGGCTCTGGAAACACCATATATTTT. Protein: CASSRGSGNTIYF.

This CDR3 reads CASSLGGSNEKLFF. The CDR3, as DNA: TGTGCCAGCAGCTTAGGAGGGTCTAATGAAAAACTGTTTTTT. The chain links TRBV7-2 to TRBJ1-4; D ambiguous. This CDR3 is built from 14 residues. Trimming pared 1 base from V and 3 bases from J, leaving 6 bases between. Germline V gives CDR1 SGHTA, CDR2 FQGNSA.

The rearrangement links TRBV19 to TRBJ1-1; 9 bases fit TRBD1. The CDR3 loop spans 18 amino acids. Per the germline V gene, CDR1 is LNHDA and CDR2 is SQIVND (reference sequence). Germline trimming cut 6 bases from V and 1 base from J; bases unmatched to any gene: 15. The chain's CDR3 is CASRNEPGTGRRNTEAFF. CDR3 nucleotides: TGTGCCAGTAGAAACGAGCCGGGGACAGGGAGGCGGAACACTGAAGCTTTCTTT. Looking up the rest from reference TRBV19 and TRBJ1-1 gives the full variable domain: DGGITQSPKYLFRKEGQNVTLSCEQNLNHDAMYWYRQDPGQGLRLIYYSQIVNDFQKGDIAEGYSVSREKKESFPLTVTSAQKNPTAFYLCASRNEPGTGRRNTEAFFGQGTRLTVV.

The genes are TRBV2 and TRBJ2-1; 7 bases map to TRBD2. The CDR3 is made up of 14 amino acids. The V segment lost 6 bases and the J segment 9 bases; nucleotides outside the gene matches: 11. Per the germline V gene, CDR1 is SNHLY and CDR2 is FYNNEI. The CDR3 reads CASREGGRAGEQFF. The CDR3, as DNA: TGTGCCAGCAGAGAGGGTGGGAGGGCCGGTGAGCAGTTCTTC. Looking up the rest from reference TRBV2 and TRBJ2-1 gives the full variable domain: EPEVTQTPSHQVTQMGQEVILRCVPISNHLYFYWYRQILGQKVEFLVSFYNNEISEKSEIFDDQFSVERPDGSNFTLKIRSTKLEDSAMYFCASREGGRAGEQFFGPGTRLTVL.

The chain combines TRBV10-3 with TRBJ1-1; tentatively, D is TRBD1 (6 bases). This CDR3 contains 12 residues. Trimming removed 6 bases from V and 6 bases from J, with 11 bases in between. The germline gives CDR1 ENHRY, CDR2 SYGVKD. This chain's CDR3 is CAIRNRDAEAFF. CDR3 coding DNA: TGTGCCATCAGAAACAGGGACGCTGAAGCTTTCTTT.

The J gene is TRBJ2-1, the V gene TRBV14; TRBD2 aligns across 9 bases. After removal of 3 bases from V and 8 bases from J, the junction contained 23 bases not matched to a gene. This CDR3 has 20 residues. Per the germline V gene, CDR1 is SGHDN and CDR2 is FVKESK. The CDR3 reads CASSHLYNTGTSLPMDEQFF. The CDR3 bases are TGTGCCAGCAGCCACCTATATAACACCGGGACTAGCCTACCCATGGATGAGCAGTTCTTC.

V is TRBV25-1 and J is TRBJ1-4; possible D gene TRBD1, 5 bases. The CDR3 consists of 16 residues. Trimming removed 5 bases from V and 8 bases from J, with 21 bases in between. Germline CDR1 MGHDK, CDR2 SYGVNS. CDR3 in DNA: TGTGCCAGCAGTCGTGTTGCGGGGCCGCGAGGGGAAAAACTGTTTTTT. Its protein product is CASSRVAGPRGEKLFF. The whole variable domain, filled in from reference TRBV25-1 and TRBJ1-4, reads EADIYQTPRYLVIGTGKKITLECSQTMGHDKMYWYQQDPGMELHLIHYSYGVNSTEKGDLSSESTVSRIRTEHFPLTLESARPSHTSQYLCASSRVAGPRGEKLFFGSGTQLSVL.

V and J are TRBV28 and TRBJ1-5, with 10 bases aligning to TRBD1. Germline loops: CDR1 MDHEN, CDR2 SYDVKM. V dropped 7 bases and J dropped 4; count of bases not matched to a gene: 13. The CDR3 has 17 amino acids. As DNA, the CDR3 is TGTGCCAGCACCCTTTTGGGGGACAGGGGCGGGAATCAGCCCCAGCATTTT. Amino acids: CASTLLGDRGGNQPQHF.